This T cell receptor (beta chain) is drawn from a study of PD-L1 blockade in urothelial cancer. For the study at large: Patients initiated atezolizumab in the mid-2010s at 1,200 mg intravenously every 3 weeks. Blood samples had a median of 141,255 T cells, roughly 83,000 unique TCRs, and clonality roughly 0.088.

J gave up 3 bases and V 5 bases, and 4 bases lay outside the gene matches. The germline CDR1 and CDR2 sequences are LGHNT and FRNRAP. The CDR3 is made up of 15 amino acids. Here immunoSEQ multiplex PCR was the method, and the copy in TCRdb shows in-frame clones only, minus some. The repertoire has approximately 83,000 clones, 75% to 90% of them found once; the top ten carry approximately 8.4%. Time point described: peripheral blood 6 weeks after treatment start. This chain joins TRBV12-5 and TRBJ2-7; 13 nucleotides align to TRBD2. The sample in question was PBMCs, obtained around atezolizumab (anti-PD-L1) treatment. The source is a man between 65 and 85 years old with urothelial cancer. CDR3 region: CASGKTSGGNYEQYF. The CDR3 nucleotides read TGTGCTAGTGGTAAGACTAGCGGGGGGAACTACGAGCAGTACTTC.